The next 2 T cell receptor beta chains were all read from a single sample in a study of T cell repertoires in cytomegalovirus infection. A single record per CDR3 protein comes from TCRdb applying MiXCR to the reads. Of approximately 700,000 distinct CDR3 sequences listed, about a third were seen once; the top ten hold 2.5% to 3.5%. The sequenced sample was PBMCs. Receptors originate from a human donor in good health (CMV status not recorded). Some clones in this sample may be carry-over from other donors' samples.

There are a few counts of this clonotype. This sequence joins TRBV7-9 and TRBJ1-2, with D hard to call. V shed 1 base and J shed 0 bases, with 9 bases lying between them. Germline lookup yields CDR1 SEHNR and CDR2 FQNEAQ (reference sequence). The CDR3 is 15 amino acids. DNA for the CDR3: TGTGCCAGCAGCTTAGATCTGGGAACTAACTATGGCTACACCTTC. It is translated as CASSLDLGTNYGYTF. The complete variable domain, with remaining parts taken from reference TRBV7-9 and TRBJ1-2, reads DTGVSQNPRHKITKRGQNVTFRCDPISEHNRLYWYRQTLGQGPEFLTYFQNEAQLEKSRLLSDRFSAERPKGSFSTLEIQRTEQGDSAMYLCASSLDLGTNYGYTFGSGTRLTVV.

In this sample, this clonotype turned up many times. This sequence joins TRBV11-2 and TRBJ1-1; D gene uncertain. The CDR3 runs 17 residues. CDR1 is SGHAT, CDR2 FQNNGV, per germline. With 4 bases removed from V and 0 bases from J, the gap between germline ends came to 18 bases. The CDR3, as DNA: TGTGCCAGCAGCTCAATCTTGTTATTTAAGATGAACACTGAAGCTTTCTTT. Translation gives CASSSILLFKMNTEAFF.